This TCR beta chain was recorded in a study of blood T cell repertoires in COVID-19. Assay: immunoSEQ multiplex PCR; the TCRdb copy retains only in-frame clones and omits some. In the table there are 25,000 to 30,000 clones, approximately 85% of which are singletons. Germline-derived CDR1 and CDR2 are MGHDK and SYGVNS. CDR3 length: 16 residues. V was trimmed by 3 bases and J by 2 bases, leaving 16 bases between them. The V and J genes are TRBV25-1 and TRBJ2-5; D perhaps matches TRBD2 (5 bases). The source of this sequence is an elderly woman with COVID-19, enrolled during active disease. The sample taken for sequencing was peripheral blood. This CDR3 reads CASSEGGLAAQETQYF. In nucleotides, the CDR3 is TGTGCCAGCAGTGAGGGCGGCCTAGCAGCTCAAGAGACCCAGTACTTC.